This T cell receptor (beta chain) was captured in a study of OX40 agonist ivuxolimab in advanced cancers. Sequencing used immunoSEQ multiplex PCR; TCRdb keeps in-frame clones, though not all of them. Among 15,000 to 25,000 clones listed, about 77% were seen once. This clone came up once. The germline V gene has CDR1 SNHLY and CDR2 FYNNEI. The CDR3 is 15 residues long. V lost 5 bases and J lost 3; bases outside the gene matches: 6. This chain joins TRBV2 and TRBJ2-5; TRBD2 matches 10 bases. The sample consisted of CD4+ or CD8+ T cells sorted from blood, taken in a trial of the OX40 agonist ivuxolimab. The receptor was derived from an adult with an advanced solid tumor such as melanoma, head and neck, liver or kidney cancer. CDR3 nucleotides: TGTGCCAGCAGTCACCTAGCGGGGGTTGAAGAGACCCAGTACTTC. Translating gives CASSHLAGVEETQYF.